The rows below give T cell receptor beta chains drawn from one sample of a study of T-cell reconstitution after alpha-beta-depleted transplantation in children. TCRdb redid the calling of the PCR reads with MiXCR, one entry per CDR3 protein. This repertoire shows a few hundred thousand distinct CDR3 sequences, over 25% found once; its top ten account for about a third. The starting material was PBMCs, obtained before TCRalphabeta/CD19-depleted stem cell transplant. These receptors were collected from a boy in the first two years of life with Wiskott-Aldrich syndrome, due to receive a stem cell transplant. CDR3s include the opening cysteine and the closing phenylalanine or tryptophan. A D gene is named only where the DNA matches it firmly. Size tells how often a clone was seen (once, few, many) or the class of an expanded clone, and some rows leave it out.

>TRBD2|.|TRBV6-1|TRBJ2-1
CASRSSGSSYNEQFF
TGTGCCAGCAGATCTAGCGGGAGCTCCTACAATGAGCAGTTCTTC
>.|.|TRBV5-1|TRBJ2-2
CASSHTTQNTGELFF
TGCGCCAGCAGCCATACGACACAGAACACCGGGGAGCTGTTTTTT
>.|few|TRBV30|TRBJ2-3
CAWSQGDTQYF
TGTGCCTGGAGTCAGGGAGATACGCAGTATTTT
>.|.|TRBV20-1|TRBJ2-5
CSASDRTTLASVLQETQYF
TGCAGTGCTAGTGACCGTACGACACTCGCTAGCGTACTTCAAGAGACCCAGTACTTC
>.|.|TRBV18|TRBJ2-2
CASSYHYTGELFF
TGTGCCAGCTCATACCACTACACCGGGGAGCTGTTTTTT
>.|.|TRBV12-3/TRBV12-4|TRBJ2-1
CASSFGRFRPFQFF
TGTGCCAGCAGTTTCGGCAGGTTTCGTCCCTTTCAGTTCTTC
>TRBD2|.|TRBV5-1|TRBJ2-7
CASSLREEYEQYF
TGCGCCAGCAGCTTGCGGGAGGAATACGAGCAGTACTTC
>.|few|TRBV5-1|TRBJ2-4
CASSLRPRNIQYF
TGCGCCAGCAGCTTAAGGCCACGAAACATTCAGTACTTC
>.|.|TRBV12-3/TRBV12-4|TRBJ2-5
CASSAGTRKETQYF
TGTGCCAGCAGTGCCGGGACACGGAAAGAGACCCAGTACTTC
>TRBD2|.|TRBV12-3/TRBV12-4|TRBJ2-5
CASSLDGRAAETQYF
TGTGCCAGCAGTTTAGACGGGAGGGCCGCGGAGACCCAGTACTTC
>.|few|TRBV6-6|TRBJ2-5
CASQQGPRETQYF
TGTGCCAGTCAACAGGGACCCCGGGAGACCCAGTACTTC
>TRBD2|few|TRBV4-1|TRBJ2-7
CASSQAYGRLEQYF
TGCGCCAGCAGCCAAGCCTACGGGAGGCTTGAGCAGTACTTC
>.|.|TRBV2|TRBJ2-5
CASSEDLVSKTQYF
TGTGCCAGCAGTGAAGATCTAGTCTCGAAGACCCAGTACTTC
>TRBD1|.|TRBV19|TRBJ2-3
CASGTGTGIDTQYF
TGTGCCAGCGGCACCGGGACAGGGATTGATACGCAGTATTTT
>.|few|TRBV6-5|TRBJ2-3
CASSYSPGVGYTQYF
TGTGCCAGCAGTTACTCTCCGGGAGTAGGGTATACGCAGTATTTT
>TRBD2|.|TRBV9|TRBJ2-1
CASSVVSSGGEGGFF
TGTGCCAGCAGCGTAGTAAGCTCAGGAGGGGAGGGCGGGTTCTTC
>.|.|TRBV29-1|TRBJ2-3
CSVEDSGVTDTQYF
TGCAGCGTTGAGGACAGCGGGGTCACAGATACGCAGTATTTT
>.|.|TRBV12-5|TRBJ2-1
CASAAGVEQFF
TGTGCTAGTGCCGCAGGGGTTGAGCAGTTCTTC
>.|.|TRBV12-3/TRBV12-4|TRBJ2-1
CASVLAWGDEQFF
TGTGCCAGCGTCCTGGCATGGGGGGATGAGCAGTTCTTC
>TRBD2|.|TRBV5-1|TRBJ2-7
CASSLAGGLRSYEQYF
TGCGCCAGCAGCTTGGCCGGGGGACTACGCTCCTACGAGCAGTACTTC
>.|.|TRBV15|TRBJ2-2
CATSRDFHAAGSTGELFF
TGTGCCACCAGCAGAGATTTTCACGCGGCAGGGAGTACCGGGGAGCTGTTTTTT
>.|few|TRBV12-3/TRBV12-4|TRBJ2-7
CATSRLGSYEQYF
TGTGCCACCAGTAGACTAGGGTCCTACGAGCAGTACTTC
>TRBD1|.|TRBV7-2|TRBJ1-2
CAIIQGNYGYTF
TGTGCCATCATACAGGGGAACTATGGCTACACCTTC
>TRBD2|.|TRBV15|TRBJ2-1
CATSRDLAGGINEQFF
TGTGCCACCAGCAGAGATCTGGCGGGAGGTATCAATGAGCAGTTCTTC
>.|.|TRBV12-3/TRBV12-4|TRBJ2-6
CASSFRSAGANVLTF
TGTGCCAGCAGTTTCAGGAGCGCGGGGGCCAACGTCCTGACTTTC
>TRBD1|.|TRBV12-3/TRBV12-4|TRBJ2-7
CASSLGGGQGGYEQYF
TGTGCCAGCAGTTTAGGAGGGGGACAGGGAGGTTACGAGCAGTACTTC
>TRBD1|few|TRBV4-1|TRBJ2-7
CASSQVGQGGYEQYF
TGCGCCAGCAGCCAAGTCGGACAGGGTGGCTACGAGCAGTACTTC
>.|.|TRBV12-3/TRBV12-4|TRBJ1-1
CASSLGHDTEAFF
TGTGCCAGCAGTCTGGGACATGACACTGAAGCTTTCTTT
>.|.|TRBV20-1|TRBJ2-1
CSAVSYNEQFF
TGCAGTGCTGTTTCCTACAATGAGCAGTTCTTC
>TRBD1|.|TRBV20-1|TRBJ2-5
CSARDPRQGQETQYF
TGCAGTGCTAGAGATCCGAGACAGGGACAAGAGACCCAGTACTTC
>TRBD1|.|TRBV7-2|TRBJ1-1
CASTTLGQGAAEAFF
TGTGCCAGCACCACACTGGGACAGGGGGCCGCTGAAGCTTTCTTT
>.|.|TRBV12-3/TRBV12-4|TRBJ2-7
CASSFRVVTGSYEQYF
TGTGCCAGCAGCTTCCGGGTCGTGACAGGTTCCTACGAGCAGTACTTC
>.|.|TRBV5-1|TRBJ2-1
CASTHVRAGGLNEQFF
TGCGCCAGCACTCACGTGAGGGCCGGGGGATTGAATGAGCAGTTCTTC
>TRBD1|once|TRBV5-1|TRBJ1-1
CASSTDRGRAFF
TGCGCCAGCAGCACGGACAGGGGAAGGGCTTTCTTT
>.|.|TRBV6-5|TRBJ2-2
CASSYFGTPNTGELFF
TGTGCCAGCAGTTACTTCGGGACACCAAACACCGGGGAGCTGTTTTTT
>TRBD2|.|TRBV20-1|TRBJ2-7
CSASLGRRYEQYF
TGCAGTGCCTCCCTCGGGAGGCGCTACGAGCAGTACTTC
>.|many|TRBV5-1|TRBJ2-5
CASSFPGEETQYF
TGCGCCAGCAGCTTTCCTGGGGAAGAGACCCAGTACTTC
>.|.|TRBV18|TRBJ2-7
CASSSGQGGYEQYF
TGTGCCAGCTCATCGGGGCAGGGGGGCTACGAGCAGTACTTC
>.|.|TRBV7-9|TRBJ2-7
CASSFGTYSYEQYF
TGTGCCAGCAGCTTTGGGACGTATTCCTACGAGCAGTACTTC
>.|few|TRBV28|TRBJ2-1
CASSSPWLSSYNEQFF
TGTGCCAGCAGTTCCCCATGGCTAAGCTCCTACAATGAGCAGTTCTTC
>.|.|TRBV2|TRBJ2-1
CASSEFLSGQFF
TGTGCCAGCAGTGAGTTTCTTAGCGGGCAGTTCTTC
>TRBD2|few|TRBV6-1|TRBJ2-7
CASSLAVAGGPRQYF
TGTGCCAGCAGCCTAGCGGTGGCGGGAGGGCCCCGGCAGTACTTC
>TRBD2|few|TRBV12-3/TRBV12-4|TRBJ2-1
CASSTFIAGVRFF
TGTGCCAGCAGTACATTTATAGCGGGAGTCAGGTTCTTC
>TRBD1|.|TRBV10-3|TRBJ1-5
CAISGQGWNQPQHF
TGTGCCATCAGTGGACAGGGGTGGAATCAGCCCCAGCATTTT
>.|few|TRBV5-1|TRBJ2-1
CASSLDGVNEQFF
TGCGCCAGCAGCTTGGATGGGGTCAATGAGCAGTTCTTC
>TRBD2|.|TRBV28|TRBJ2-1
CASSSQLAGSYYNEQFF
TGTGCCAGCAGTTCCCAGCTAGCGGGGTCCTATTACAATGAGCAGTTCTTC
>.|.|TRBV19|TRBJ2-1
CATSWDRGDEQFF
TGTGCCACGTCGTGGGACCGAGGGGATGAGCAGTTCTTC
>TRBD1|.|TRBV5-1|TRBJ2-7
CASSADGQGYEQYF
TGCGCCAGCAGCGCGGACGGACAGGGCTACGAGCAGTACTTC
>.|.|TRBV20-1|TRBJ1-6
CSARTQPNSSLHF
TGCAGTGCTAGGACTCAACCAAATTCATCCCTCCACTTT
>.|few|TRBV5-1|TRBJ2-3
CASRRESLNTQYF
TGCGCCAGCCGTAGAGAGTCCCTAAATACGCAGTATTTT
>.|.|TRBV20-1|TRBJ2-3
CSARPAYTDTQYF
TGCAGTGCTAGACCCGCATACACAGATACGCAGTATTTT
>.|.|TRBV5-1|TRBJ2-1
CASSLGGDYNEQFF
TGCGCCAGCAGCTTGGGGGGTGATTACAATGAGCAGTTCTTC
>TRBD2|.|TRBV4-2|TRBJ2-1
CAGSQVSASGRYEQFF
TGTGCCGGCAGCCAAGTGTCCGCTAGCGGGCGCTATGAGCAGTTCTTC
>TRBD1|few|TRBV10-3|TRBJ1-2
CAAGQETNYGYTF
TGTGCCGCCGGACAGGAGACTAACTATGGCTACACCTTC
>TRBD2|few|TRBV3-1|TRBJ2-1
CASSLLSGRGYEQFF
TGTGCCAGCAGCCTCCTTAGCGGGAGAGGGTATGAGCAGTTCTTC